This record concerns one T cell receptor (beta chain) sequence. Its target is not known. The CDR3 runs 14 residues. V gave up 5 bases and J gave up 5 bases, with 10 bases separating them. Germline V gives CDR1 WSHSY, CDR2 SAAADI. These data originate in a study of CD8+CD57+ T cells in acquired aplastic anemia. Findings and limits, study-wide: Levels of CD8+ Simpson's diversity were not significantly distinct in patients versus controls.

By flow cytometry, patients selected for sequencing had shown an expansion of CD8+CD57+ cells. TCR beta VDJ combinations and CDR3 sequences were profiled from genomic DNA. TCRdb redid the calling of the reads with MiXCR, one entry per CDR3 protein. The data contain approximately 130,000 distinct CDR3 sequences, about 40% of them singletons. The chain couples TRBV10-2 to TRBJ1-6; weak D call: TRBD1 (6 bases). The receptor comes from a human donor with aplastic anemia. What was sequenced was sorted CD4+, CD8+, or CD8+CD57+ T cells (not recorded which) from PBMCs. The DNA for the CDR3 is TGCGCCAGCAGTACGCCAGGGGATAATTCACCCCTCCACTTT. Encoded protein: CASSTPGDNSPLHF.